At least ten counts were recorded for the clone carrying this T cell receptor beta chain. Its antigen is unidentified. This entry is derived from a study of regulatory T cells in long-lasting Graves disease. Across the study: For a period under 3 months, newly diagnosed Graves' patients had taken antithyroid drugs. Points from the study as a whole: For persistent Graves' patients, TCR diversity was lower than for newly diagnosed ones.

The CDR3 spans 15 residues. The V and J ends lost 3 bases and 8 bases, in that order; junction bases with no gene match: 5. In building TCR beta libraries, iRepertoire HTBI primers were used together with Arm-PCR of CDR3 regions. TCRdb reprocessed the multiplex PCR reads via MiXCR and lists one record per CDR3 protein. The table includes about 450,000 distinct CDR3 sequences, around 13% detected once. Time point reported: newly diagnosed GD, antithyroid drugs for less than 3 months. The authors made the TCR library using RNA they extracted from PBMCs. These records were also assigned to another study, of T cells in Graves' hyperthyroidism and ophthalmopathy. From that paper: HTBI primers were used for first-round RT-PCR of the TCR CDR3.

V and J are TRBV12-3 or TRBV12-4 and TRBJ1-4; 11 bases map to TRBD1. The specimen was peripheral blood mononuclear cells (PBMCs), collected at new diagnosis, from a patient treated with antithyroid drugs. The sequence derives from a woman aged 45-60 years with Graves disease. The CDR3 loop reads CASSFRGQGGEKLFF. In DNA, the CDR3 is TGTGCCAGCAGTTTTAGGGGACAGGGGGGAGAAAAACTGTTTTTT.